This TCR beta chain was captured in a study of cytomegalovirus exposure and HLA in healthy donors. Study-wide background: A data release that came early held approximately 85 million unique TCRs from HLA-typed donors.

Findings and limits, study-wide: Later on, a genetic analysis was performed. It linked a missense variant in DCLRE1C with V- and J-gene trimming of TCR beta. Presence/absence analyses supposed approximately even sequencing depth among donors.

Use of 60 Vbeta and 13 Jbeta primers characterized the PCR. Here immunoSEQ multiplex PCR was the method, and the copy in TCRdb shows in-frame clones only, minus some. The sample records some 150,000 clones, approximately 79% being singletons. Remarks on this clone: What it binds is unknown. Other DNA sequences of this sample code for an identical CDR3.

The TCR was taken from a woman aged 25 to 39 in good health and CMV-seronegative. Sequencing was done on a sample of PBMCs.

CDR3 protein: CASSLGGQGQETQYF. In nucleotides, the CDR3 is TGCGCCAGCAGCTTGGGGGGACAGGGGCAAGAGACCCAGTACTTC. The chain links TRBV5-1 to TRBJ2-5; 10 bases match TRBD1. The CDR3 has 15 amino acids. The germline gives CDR1 SGHRS, CDR2 YFSETQ. The V segment lost 0 bases and the J segment 2 bases; nucleotides outside the gene matches: 1.